Sequencing of this T cell receptor (beta chain) was carried out in a study of PD-L1 blockade in urothelial cancer. Study-level information: About 90% of the roughly 30 patients were men who had bladder-origin urothelial cancer. Patients had received 0 to 3 prior chemotherapy regimens. Median T cell yield from blood was fewer than 150,000.

Here immunoSEQ multiplex PCR was the method, and the copy in TCRdb shows in-frame clones only, minus some. Of 70,000 or so clones listed, 84% were seen once; the top ten hold 4% to 5%. The CDR3 spans 16 residues. The V gene's germline CDR1 is SGHRS and CDR2 YFSETQ. V was cut by 3 bases and J by 0 bases, with 13 bases left in between. J is TRBJ1-3 and V is TRBV5-1; no clear D. The sample here was PBMCs, taken around atezolizumab (anti-PD-L1) treatment. The receptor was derived from a man between 70 and 80 years old with urothelial cancer. The CDR3: CASSSRTGSSGNTIYF. Written as DNA, the CDR3 is TGCGCCAGCAGCTCGCGTACCGGTAGCTCTGGAAACACCATATATTTT.